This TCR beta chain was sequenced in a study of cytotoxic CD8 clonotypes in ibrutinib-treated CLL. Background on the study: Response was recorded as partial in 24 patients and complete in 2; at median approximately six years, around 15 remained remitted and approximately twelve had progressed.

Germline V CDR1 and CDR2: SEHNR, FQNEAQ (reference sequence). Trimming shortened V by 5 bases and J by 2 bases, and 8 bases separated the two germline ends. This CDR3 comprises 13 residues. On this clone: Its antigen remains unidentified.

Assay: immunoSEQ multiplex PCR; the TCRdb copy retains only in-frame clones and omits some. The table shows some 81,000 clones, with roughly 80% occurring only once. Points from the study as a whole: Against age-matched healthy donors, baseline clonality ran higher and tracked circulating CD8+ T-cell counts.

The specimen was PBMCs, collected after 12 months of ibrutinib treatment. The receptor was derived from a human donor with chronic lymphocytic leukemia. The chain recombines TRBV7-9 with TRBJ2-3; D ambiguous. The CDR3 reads CASSATHTDTQYF. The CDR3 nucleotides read TGTGCCAGCAGCGCGACTCACACAGATACGCAGTATTTT. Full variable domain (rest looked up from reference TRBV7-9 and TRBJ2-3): DTGVSQNPRHKITKRGQNVTFRCDPISEHNRLYWYRQTLGQGPEFLTYFQNEAQLEKSRLLSDRFSAERPKGSFSTLEIQRTEQGDSAMYLCASSATHTDTQYFGPGTRLTVL.